This passage covers 25 T cell receptor beta chains from one sample sequenced in a study of CD8+ T cells in alopecia areata. RNA, once extracted, was reverse transcribed into cDNA for use as the sequencing template. Measured with immunoSEQ multiplex PCR; TCRdb has only the in-frame clones, and not every one. This table holds about 210,000 clones, about 40% found once. Treatment here: oral pan-JAK inhibitor, 5-10 mg twice daily. This specimen consisted of CD4+ T cells sorted from blood, obtained at approximately week 36, from a patient treated with tofacitinib. The receptors here all came from a human donor with alopecia areata.

The chain recombines TRBV18 with TRBJ1-2; unclear D gene. Germline values: CDR1 KGHSH, CDR2 LQKENI. The CDR3 is 14 residues long. Trimming removed 2 bases from V and 1 base from J, with 8 bases in between. In DNA, the CDR3 is TGTGCCAGCTCACCAGAGAACTTTAACTATGGCTACACCTTC. The encoded protein is CASSPENFNYGYTF. Based on the CDR3 plus reference TRBV18 and TRBJ1-2, the full variable domain is NAGVMQNPRHLVRRRGQEARLRCSPMKGHSHVYWYRQLPEEGLKFMVYLQKENIIDESGMPKERFSAEFPKEGPSILRIQQVVRGDSAAYFCASSPENFNYGYTFGSGTRLTVV.

The V call is TRBV6-5, the J call TRBJ2-1; 9 nucleotides align to TRBD1. The CDR3 totals 15 residues. CDR1 is MNHEY, CDR2 SVGAGI, per germline. The trim removed 6 bases at V and 6 bases at J, leaving 9 bases unmatched. CDR3 in amino acids: CASSPSLTGGNEQFF. CDR3 DNA: TGTGCCAGCAGCCCCAGTCTGACAGGGGGCAATGAGCAGTTCTTC.

This clone has more than one count but fewer than ten. The genes are TRBV7-2 and TRBJ2-1; TRBD2 agrees at 10 bases. After removal of 4 bases from V and 9 bases from J, the junction contained 12 bases not matched to a gene. The CDR3 sequence is 16 residues long. Germline loops: CDR1 SGHTA, CDR2 FQGNSA. The CDR3: CASSSDSATSGPEQFF. The CDR3 DNA is TGTGCCAGCAGCTCCGACTCCGCGACTAGCGGGCCTGAGCAGTTCTTC.

The rearrangement links TRBV10-3 to TRBJ1-2, with D possibly being TRBD1 (6 bases). Germline V gene data show CDR1 as ENHRY and CDR2 as SYGVKD. V lost 7 bases and J 8 bases, leaving 17 bases between the germline ends. This CDR3 is built from 13 residues. CDR3 residues: CAITQTSGVGYTF. CDR3 in DNA: TGTGCCATCACCCAAACGTCAGGGGTCGGCTACACCTTC.

The V and J genes are TRBV25-1 and TRBJ2-4, with D perhaps matching TRBD1 or TRBD2 (5 bases each). With 3 bases removed from V and 1 base from J, the gap between germline ends came to 10 bases. This CDR3 is built from 15 residues. CDR1 is MGHDK, CDR2 SYGVNS, per germline. The CDR3: CASSEAGTAKNIQYF. The CDR3 DNA follows: TGTGCCAGCAGTGAGGCAGGGACCGCCAAAAACATTCAGTACTTC.

In this sample, this clone turned up a few times. The V gene is TRBV23-1, the J gene TRBJ1-5; the D gene is possibly TRBD1 (5 bases). TRBV23-1 is designated an ORF whose function remains uncertain. The V and J ends lost 0 bases and 6 bases respectively, with 18 bases between them. The CDR3 is made up of 17 amino acids. CDR3 residues: CASSQSFRTSGPQPQHF. CDR3 in DNA: TGCGCCAGCAGTCAATCGTTCCGGACATCGGGCCCTCAGCCCCAGCATTTT.

Details on this clone: The same CDR3 arises from other DNA sequences in this sample as well. The chain carries TRBV6-6 and TRBJ2-7; D might be TRBD1 (5 bases). This CDR3 has 13 residues. The germline V and J ends were trimmed by 2 bases and 2 bases, with 7 bases remaining between them. Germline CDR1 MNHNY, CDR2 SVGAGI (reference sequence). Here the CDR3 reads CASSYDRTYEQYF. The CDR3 DNA follows: TGTGCCAGCAGTTACGACAGAACCTACGAGCAGTACTTC.

The rearrangement joins TRBV9 to TRBJ2-3; 7 bases line up with TRBD1. V shed 0 bases, J shed 6 bases, and the junction held 7 bases outside the gene matches. Per germline, CDR1 SGDLS and CDR2 YYNGEE. CDR3 length: 15 amino acids. The CDR3 coding sequence is TGTGCCAGCAGCGTAGACGCCTTGGGACAGGATACGCAGTATTTT. Translated: CASSVDALGQDTQYF.

The rearrangement uses TRBV28 and TRBJ2-5; 12 bases are a match to TRBD2. This CDR3 has 17 amino acids. The junction had 12 bases not matched to a gene; V was cut back by 5 bases and J by 5 bases. Germline V gene lookup returns CDR1 MDHEN and CDR2 SYDVKM. The CDR3 DNA sequence: TGTGCCAGCAGTCCTTCTAGCGGGAGGGCCGGTTTGGAGACCCAGTACTTC. This gives the protein CASSPSSGRAGLETQYF.

This rearrangement joins TRBV16 to TRBJ2-7, with TRBD1 identical over 7 bases. J gave up 7 bases and V 4 bases, and 10 bases lay outside the gene matches. The CDR3 totals 14 residues. The germline V gene has CDR1 KGHSY and CDR2 FQNENV. The CDR3 nucleotides read TGTGCCAGCAGCCCCCTCGAGGGGGCGCAGGAGCAGTACTTC. This translates into CASSPLEGAQEQYF.

This clone was seen only a few times. The V gene is TRBV6-5, the J gene TRBJ2-5; D possibly corresponds to TRBD2 (6 bases). This CDR3 has 15 residues. Germline CDR1 reads MNHEY; CDR2 reads SVGAGI. The V end lost 0 bases, the J end lost 1 base, and 9 bases lay between the germline ends. DNA for the CDR3: TGTGCCAGCAGTTACTCGTTCGGGAGCCAAGAGACCCAGTACTTC. Protein: CASSYSFGSQETQYF.

V usage is TRBV2 and J usage is TRBJ2-7; 12 nucleotides align to TRBD2. The junction had 2 bases not matched to a gene; V was cut back by 0 bases and J by 8 bases. This CDR3 has 14 amino acids. Germline CDR1 is SNHLY and CDR2 is FYNNEI. This CDR3 reads CASSEALAGGKQYF. The CDR3 nucleotides are TGTGCCAGCAGTGAAGCTCTAGCGGGGGGGAAGCAGTACTTC.

The chain employs TRBV10-2 and TRBJ2-6, with D perhaps matching TRBD2 (6 bases). CDR1 WSHSY and CDR2 SAAADI come from the germline V gene. Deletions cut 1 base from V and 0 bases from J, with 7 bases between. CDR3 size: 16 residues. CDR3 nucleotide sequence: TGCGCCAGCAGTGAGTGGAGGGACTCTGGGGCCAACGTCCTGACTTTC. Protein: CASSEWRDSGANVLTF.

The chain combines TRBV5-1 with TRBJ2-3, with a tentative D call TRBD2 (6 bases). The CDR3 spans 14 residues. Germline V gene data show CDR1 as SGHRS and CDR2 as YFSETQ. The V and J ends lost 3 bases and 5 bases respectively, with 13 bases between them. This chain's CDR3 is CASSSGGLGDTQYF. In DNA form, the CDR3 reads TGCGCCAGCAGCTCCGGAGGGTTGGGAGATACGCAGTATTTT.

This clone showed up just a few times. The V gene is TRBV30, the J gene TRBJ2-2, with 9 bases that match TRBD1. After removal of 2 bases from V and 5 bases from J, the junction contained 3 bases not matched to a gene. The CDR3 spans 14 residues. Per germline, CDR1 GTSNPN and CDR2 SVGIG (reference sequence). CDR3 coding DNA: TGTGCCTGGAGTTCGGGACAGGGTACCGGGGAGCTGTTTTTT. Its translation is CAWSSGQGTGELFF.

This clone was found many times. This chain uses TRBV28 with TRBJ1-4; TRBD1 matches 9 bases. Germline assignment: CDR1 MDHEN and CDR2 SYDVKM. With 5 bases clipped from V and 8 bases from J, the junction kept 9 bases outside the gene matches. CDR3 length equals 15 residues. CDR3 sequence: CASSPPGQGGEKLFF. CDR3 DNA: TGTGCCAGCAGTCCGCCGGGACAGGGAGGAGAAAAACTGTTTTTT.

The gene calls are TRBV30 and TRBJ1-1; perhaps TRBD1 as D (5 bases). The germline V gene encodes CDR1 GTSNPN and CDR2 SVGIG (reference sequence). Trimming left V 3 bases short and J 0 bases short, with 17 bases between. CDR3 size: 16 residues. Written as DNA, the CDR3 is TGTGCCTGGAGCGCTGGGACTTTCCCTCTGAACACTGAAGCTTTCTTT. Translating it yields CAWSAGTFPLNTEAFF.

This clone was seen many times. The rearrangement links TRBV28 to TRBJ2-3, with 7 bases that match TRBD1. The CDR3 runs to 15 residues. The ends lost 6 bases at V and 3 bases at J; junction bases unmatched: 9. From germline, CDR1 is MDHEN and CDR2 SYDVKM. CDR3: CASSTIDRVTDTQYF. CDR3 nucleotides: TGTGCCAGCAGCACAATCGACAGGGTTACAGATACGCAGTATTTT.

This clone was detected only a few times. The rearrangement uses TRBV2 and TRBJ2-7; perhaps TRBD1 as D (6 bases). Trimming left V 4 bases short and J 7 bases short, with 20 bases between. The CDR3 is 15 amino acids. From germline, CDR1 is SNHLY and CDR2 FYNNEI. The CDR3 coding sequence is TGTGCCAGCAGTGTGCTCCGGGACATCCGAGGAGAGCAGTACTTC. Amino acids: CASSVLRDIRGEQYF. Full variable domain (rest looked up from reference TRBV2 and TRBJ2-7): EPEVTQTPSHQVTQMGQEVILRCVPISNHLYFYWYRQILGQKVEFLVSFYNNEISEKSEIFDDQFSVERPDGSNFTLKIRSTKLEDSAMYFCASSVLRDIRGEQYFGPGTRLTVT.

The chain recombines TRBV30 with TRBJ2-2, with TRBD1 identical over 9 bases. The CDR3 runs 11 residues. Looked up from germline, CDR1 is GTSNPN and CDR2 is SVGIG (reference sequence). The CDR3 loop reads CGQGGPGELFF. CDR3 coding DNA: TGTGGACAGGGGGGTCCCGGGGAGCTGTTTTTT.

The V and J genes are TRBV5-4 and TRBJ2-3, with a weak D call TRBD1 (5 bases). V dropped 0 bases and J dropped 9 bases, with 17 bases sitting between them. The germline V gene has CDR1 SGHNT and CDR2 YYREEE (reference sequence). This CDR3 has 15 amino acids. CDR3 DNA: TGTGCCAGCAGCTTGGATGGGCAGGGCGTTCGAACGCAGTATTTT. This gives the protein CASSLDGQGVRTQYF. The variable domain in full, with the rest retrieved from reference TRBV5-4 and TRBJ2-3, is ETGVTQSPTHLIKTRGQQVTLRCSSQSGHNTVSWYQQALGQGPQFIFQYYREEENGRGNFPPRFSGLQFPNYSSELNVNALELDDSALYLCASSLDGQGVRTQYFGPGTRLTVL.

The rearrangement links TRBV29-1 to TRBJ2-3, with TRBD2 as a possible D gene (6 bases). V lost 8 bases and J 3 bases, leaving 18 bases between the germline ends. Germline loops: CDR1 SQVTM, CDR2 ANQGSEA. The CDR3 has 14 amino acids. This chain's CDR3 is CSLYTGVSTDTQYF. CDR3 DNA: TGCAGCCTCTACACGGGAGTTAGTACAGATACGCAGTATTTT.

DNA for the CDR3: TGTGCCAGCAGTTGGTCCCAATCCTACAATGAGCAGTTCTTC. Translation gives CASSWSQSYNEQFF. The chain carries TRBV6-6 and TRBJ2-1; D is unclear. The length of the CDR3 is 14 residues. V was shortened by 4 bases and J by 1 base, with 8 bases between the two germline ends. Germline V gene lookup returns CDR1 MNHNY and CDR2 SVGAGI (reference sequence).

There are a few counts of this clone. The V and J genes are TRBV9 and TRBJ2-1; TRBD2 aligns across 12 bases. CDR1 and CDR2 (germline): SGDLS, YYNGEE. The CDR3 is 17 residues long. Trimming took 1 base from V and 4 from J; bases not matched to a gene: 6. The CDR3 DNA sequence: TGTGCCAGCAGCGTATACCGACTAGCGGGAGCGTACAATGAGCAGTTCTTC. It translates to CASSVYRLAGAYNEQFF.

This clone was recorded a few times. The chain couples TRBV19 to TRBJ2-1, with 14 nucleotides matching TRBD2. The CDR3 extends over 14 amino acids. Germline CDR1 reads LNHDA; CDR2 reads SQIVND (reference sequence). V dropped 7 bases and J dropped 8; count of bases not matched to a gene: 4. The CDR3 loop reads CASKRTSGRYEQFF. CDR3 bases: TGTGCCAGTAAGAGGACTAGCGGGAGGTATGAGCAGTTCTTC. The complete variable domain, with remaining parts taken from reference TRBV19 and TRBJ2-1, reads DGGITQSPKYLFRKEGQNVTLSCEQNLNHDAMYWYRQDPGQGLRLIYYSQIVNDFQKGDIAEGYSVSREKKESFPLTVTSAQKNPTAFYLCASKRTSGRYEQFFGPGTRLTVL.